The present TCR beta chain was sequenced within a study of PD-L1 blockade in urothelial cancer. The table lists this clone with a few counts. The time point was: peripheral blood 6 weeks after treatment start. Per the germline V gene, CDR1 is SGDLS and CDR2 is YYNGEE. This CDR3 comprises 17 residues. J lost 8 bases, V lost 0 bases, and 12 bases had no gene match. Libraries were prepared by immunoSEQ multiplex PCR; TCRdb keeps only in-frame clonotypes and omits some of them. Of fewer than 50,000 clones listed, about 89% are singletons. V and J are TRBV9 and TRBJ1-3, with TRBD1 identical over 9 bases. The source of this sequence is a man aged 65-85 years with urothelial cancer. Sequences were derived from PBMCs, sampled around atezolizumab (anti-PD-L1) treatment. CDR3 coding DNA: TGTGCCAGCAGCGTAGCGGGGACAGGGAGGTCCGCGGACACCATATATTTT. This encodes CASSVAGTGRSADTIYF.